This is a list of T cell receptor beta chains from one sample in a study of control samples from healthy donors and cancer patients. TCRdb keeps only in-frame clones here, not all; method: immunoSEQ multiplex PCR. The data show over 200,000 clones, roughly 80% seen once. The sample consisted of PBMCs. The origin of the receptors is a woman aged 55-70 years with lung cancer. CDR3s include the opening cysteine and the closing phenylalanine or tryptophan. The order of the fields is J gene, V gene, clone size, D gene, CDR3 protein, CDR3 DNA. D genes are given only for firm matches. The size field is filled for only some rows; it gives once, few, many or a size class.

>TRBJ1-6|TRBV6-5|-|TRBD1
CASSWTRDRGAPLHF
TGTGCCAGCAGTTGGACCCGGGACAGGGGAGCACCCCTCCACTTT
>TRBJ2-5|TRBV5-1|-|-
CASSLGFGQARAQYF
TGCGCCAGCAGCTTGGGCTTTGGGCAGGCCAGGGCCCAGTACTTC
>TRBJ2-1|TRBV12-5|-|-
CASGDNEQFF
TGTGCTAGTGGGGACAATGAGCAGTTCTTC
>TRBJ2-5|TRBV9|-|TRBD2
CASSPSPTSGGETQYF
TGTGCCAGCAGCCCCAGTCCGACTAGCGGGGGCGAGACCCAGTACTTC
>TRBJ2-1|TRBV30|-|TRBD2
CAWSVGTSGGAAEQFF
TGTGCCTGGAGTGTAGGAACTAGCGGGGGGGCTGCGGAGCAGTTCTTC
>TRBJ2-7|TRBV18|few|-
CASSPRVDYEQYF
TGTGCCAGCTCACCCAGAGTAGACTACGAGCAGTACTTC
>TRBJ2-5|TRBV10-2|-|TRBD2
CASTRLAGQEAQYF
TGCGCCAGCACTAGACTAGCGGGACAAGAGGCCCAGTACTTC
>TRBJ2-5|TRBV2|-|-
CASTQEVQETQYF
TGTGCCAGCACCCAGGAGGTACAAGAGACCCAGTACTTC
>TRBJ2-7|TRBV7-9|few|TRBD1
CASSLGTGAGEQYF
TGTGCCAGCAGCTTGGGGACAGGGGCGGGAGAGCAGTACTTC
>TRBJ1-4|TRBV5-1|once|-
CASRANQATNEKLFF
TGCGCCAGCAGAGCTAACCAAGCAACTAATGAAAAACTGTTTTTT
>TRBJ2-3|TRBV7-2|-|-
CASSLQWGGDTQYF
TGTGCCAGCAGCTTACAATGGGGCGGAGATACGCAGTATTTT
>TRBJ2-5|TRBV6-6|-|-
CASNSEGIHSTQYF
TGTGCCAGCAATTCAGAGGGGATCCATTCGACCCAGTACTTC
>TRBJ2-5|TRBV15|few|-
CATGRSKETQYF
TGTGCCACCGGCAGGAGCAAAGAGACCCAGTACTTC
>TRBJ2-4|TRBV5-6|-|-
CASSLENIQYF
TGTGCCAGCAGCTTGGAAAACATTCAGTACTTC
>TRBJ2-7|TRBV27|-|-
CASRRGPDEQYF
TGTGCCAGCCGCCGGGGCCCCGACGAGCAGTACTTC
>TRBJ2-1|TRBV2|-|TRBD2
CASRYNPGLAAAYNEQFF
TGTGCCAGCAGGTACAACCCGGGACTAGCGGCAGCATACAATGAGCAGTTCTTC
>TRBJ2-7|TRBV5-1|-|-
CASSSQGGVLPPREQYF
TGCGCCAGCAGCTCCCAAGGGGGGGTTTTACCCCCTAGGGAGCAGTACTTC
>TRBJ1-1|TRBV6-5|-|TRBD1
CASSRTGGEAFF
TGTGCCAGCAGTCGTACAGGGGGCGAGGCTTTCTTT
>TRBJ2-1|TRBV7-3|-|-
CASKRDSVYNEQFF
TGTGCCAGCAAACGGGACTCCGTCTACAATGAGCAGTTCTTC